These 19 T cell receptor beta chains originate from one sample sequenced in a study of OX40 agonist ivuxolimab in advanced cancers. The repertoire was sequenced with immunoSEQ multiplex PCR; TCRdb's copy has only in-frame clones and lacks some. The sample records approximately 76,000 clones, 70% to 90% being singletons. The sample was CD4+ or CD8+ T cells sorted from blood, taken in a trial of the OX40 agonist ivuxolimab. All receptors come from an adult with an advanced solid tumor such as melanoma, head and neck, liver or kidney cancer.

This sequence joins TRBV28 and TRBJ1-2, with D unresolved. Trimming removed 4 bases from V and 8 bases from J, with 20 bases in between. The CDR3 spans 15 residues. Germline V lookup: CDR1 MDHEN, CDR2 SYDVKM. For the CDR3, the DNA is TGTGCCAGCAGTTCACCCCTGGGCGCAATGGGGGGCTACACCTTC. Translation gives CASSSPLGAMGGYTF.

The CDR3 DNA is TGTGCCAGCAGCGATGGGACAGCTAGAGAGACCCAGTACTTC. Translated, it gives CASSDGTARETQYF. V and J are TRBV9 and TRBJ2-5; the match to TRBD1 covers 7 bases. Germline CDR1 and CDR2: SGDLS and YYNGEE. The ends lost 3 bases at V and 4 bases at J; junction bases unmatched: 6. The CDR3 runs to 14 residues. Variable domain in full (rest from reference TRBV9 and TRBJ2-5): DSGVTQTPKHLITATGQRVTLRCSPRSGDLSVYWYQQSLDQGLQFLIQYYNGEERAKGNILERFSAQQFPDLHSELNLSSLELGDSALYFCASSDGTARETQYFGPGTRLLVL.

This rearrangement joins TRBV9 to TRBJ2-1; D could derive from TRBD1 or TRBD2 (5 bases each). CDR1 and CDR2 from the germline V gene are SGDLS and YYNGEE. This CDR3 spans 15 amino acids. Trimming cost V 0 bases and J 4 bases, with 11 bases left between them. CDR3 nucleotide sequence: TGTGCCAGCAGCGTAGACGGGACGGATTACAATGAGCAGTTCTTC. Protein product: CASSVDGTDYNEQFF. The complete variable domain, with remaining parts taken from reference TRBV9 and TRBJ2-1, reads DSGVTQTPKHLITATGQRVTLRCSPRSGDLSVYWYQQSLDQGLQFLIQYYNGEERAKGNILERFSAQQFPDLHSELNLSSLELGDSALYFCASSVDGTDYNEQFFGPGTRLTVL.

This clone was seen only once. V is TRBV19 and J is TRBJ2-2; no clear D. CDR1 is LNHDA, CDR2 SQIVND, per germline (reference sequence). CDR3 length: 15 residues. The V end lost 7 bases, the J end lost 1 base, and 13 bases lay between the germline ends. CDR3 amino acids: CASTPPRRNTGELFF. As DNA, the CDR3 is TGTGCCAGTACACCCCCTAGGCGGAACACCGGGGAGCTGTTTTTT. The entire variable domain, with the rest obtained from reference TRBV19 and TRBJ2-2, is as follows: DGGITQSPKYLFRKEGQNVTLSCEQNLNHDAMYWYRQDPGQGLRLIYYSQIVNDFQKGDIAEGYSVSREKKESFPLTVTSAQKNPTAFYLCASTPPRRNTGELFFGEGSRLTVL.

The chain recombines TRBV9 with TRBJ2-3; 8 bases line up with TRBD2. Looked up from germline, CDR1 is SGDLS and CDR2 is YYNGEE. V was pared by 0 bases and J by 0 bases, with 3 bases of the junction left unmatched. This CDR3 comprises 16 residues. The CDR3, as DNA: TGTGCCAGCAGCGTAGGGGCTAGCGGGAGCACAGATACGCAGTATTTT. The encoded protein is CASSVGASGSTDTQYF.

This chain joins TRBV7-2 and TRBJ1-2; tentatively, D is TRBD1 (5 bases). The CDR3 extends over 14 amino acids. Germline lookup yields CDR1 SGHTA and CDR2 FQGNSA. Trimming removed 4 bases from V and 5 bases from J, with 14 bases in between. For the CDR3, the DNA is TGTGCCAGCAGCTCGACACCGGGACCGTATGGCTACACCTTC. This translates into CASSSTPGPYGYTF.

The chain has TRBV29-1 and TRBJ2-7; 8 positions match TRBD2. Looked up from germline, CDR1 is SQVTM and CDR2 is ANQGSEA. The CDR3 runs 14 residues. This CDR3 is CSTPSRLALYEQYF. The CDR3 nucleotides read TGCAGTACGCCCTCAAGACTAGCGCTCTACGAGCAGTACTTC.

The rearrangement links TRBV19 to TRBJ1-4; tentative D call: TRBD1 (6 bases). This CDR3 region has 13 residues. V lost 6 bases and J 7 bases, leaving 12 bases between the germline ends. Germline V lookup: CDR1 LNHDA, CDR2 SQIVND (reference sequence). The CDR3 DNA sequence: TGTGCCAGTAGCCCAGGGGATACTGAAAAACTGTTTTTT. Its translation: CASSPGDTEKLFF.

The gene calls are TRBV11-3 and TRBJ1-3, with D unresolved. Germline lookup yields CDR1 SGHNT and CDR2 YENEEA. Trimming took off 4 bases at V and 0 bases at J, with 4 bases between the two ends. The CDR3 has 13 residues. CDR3 protein: CASSSFSGNTIYF. CDR3 coding DNA: TGTGCCAGCAGCTCCTTCTCTGGAAACACCATATATTTT.

The chain employs TRBV11-2 and TRBJ1-6, with TRBD1 as a possible D gene (6 bases). Trimming removed 2 bases from V and 10 bases from J, with 24 bases in between. Germline loops: CDR1 SGHAT, CDR2 FQNNGV. The CDR3 consists of 18 residues. The DNA for the CDR3 is TGTGCCAGCAGCTTAAACCCGGGACAAAATATGTGGGCCTCACCCCTCCACTTT. It is translated as CASSLNPGQNMWASPLHF.

V gene TRBV30 combines with J gene TRBJ2-1; weak D call: TRBD1 (6 bases). CDR1 and CDR2 from the germline V gene are GTSNPN and SVGIG (reference sequence). The CDR3 is made up of 12 amino acids. The germline V and J ends were trimmed by 4 bases and 6 bases, with 10 bases remaining between them. CDR3 sequence (DNA): TGTGCCTGGAACGAACAGGGCAATGAGCAGTTCTTC. Amino acids: CAWNEQGNEQFF.

V usage is TRBV18 and J usage is TRBJ1-4, with D unresolved. V was pared by 2 bases and J by 7 bases, with 17 bases between. From germline, CDR1 is KGHSH and CDR2 LQKENI. CDR3 length equals 16 residues. CDR3 loop: CASSPEGSRHVEKLFF. The CDR3 DNA reads TGTGCCAGCTCACCAGAAGGGTCTCGGCATGTTGAAAAACTGTTTTTT.

This clone was detected only a few times. The chain is built from TRBV2 and TRBJ2-2, with D hard to call. The CDR3 totals 14 residues. Deletions cut 6 bases from V and 5 bases from J, with 13 bases between. CDR1 SNHLY and CDR2 FYNNEI come from the germline V gene. The chain's CDR3 is CASSETRSTGELFF. Here the CDR3 DNA reads TGTGCCAGCAGCGAGACACGGTCGACCGGGGAGCTGTTTTTT.

The rearrangement links TRBV11-3 to TRBJ2-3; a possible D gene is TRBD1 (6 bases). The germline CDR1 and CDR2 sequences are SGHNT and YENEEA. The germline V and J ends were trimmed by 4 bases and 10 bases, with 12 bases remaining between them. The CDR3 has 12 amino acids. The CDR3 nucleotides are TGTGCCAGCAGCTCCCGGACAGAAGCGCAGTATTTT. Protein sequence: CASSSRTEAQYF.

J is TRBJ1-1 and V is TRBV27; D perhaps matches TRBD1 (6 bases). CDR3 length equals 17 residues. Germline lookup yields CDR1 MNHEY and CDR2 SMNVEV (reference sequence). With 6 bases removed from V and 4 bases from J, the gap between germline ends came to 24 bases. The CDR3 nucleotides read TGTGCCAGCAGCCGGATACATGGGGGGGGCGCGGGCACTGAAGCTTTCTTT. As protein: CASSRIHGGGAGTEAFF.

The chain carries TRBV29-1 and TRBJ2-3; unclear D gene. Germline V gives CDR1 SQVTM, CDR2 ANQGSEA. Trimming left V 5 bases short and J 0 bases short, with 9 bases between. This CDR3 is built from 13 residues. The DNA for the CDR3 is TGCAGCGTTACCGCCCTTAGCACAGATACGCAGTATTTT. Its protein product is CSVTALSTDTQYF.

The chain couples TRBV13 to TRBJ1-1; 7 bases align to TRBD1. V lost 8 bases to trimming and J lost 4 bases; unmatched junction nucleotides: 7. CDR1 is PRHDT and CDR2 is FYEKMQ in the germline V gene (reference sequence). This CDR3 spans 13 amino acids. CDR3 in DNA: TGTGCCAGCCACAGGGGTAAGGGCACTGAAGCTTTCTTT. Translating gives CASHRGKGTEAFF.

This clone was seen only a few times. This chain joins TRBV6-1 and TRBJ2-5; the D gene is possibly TRBD2 (6 bases). CDR1 is MNHNS and CDR2 is SASEGT in the germline V gene. This CDR3 is 14 amino acids long. Trimming pared 8 bases from V and 1 base from J, leaving 14 bases between. The CDR3: CASQIGGGQETQYF. The DNA of the CDR3 is TGTGCCAGCCAGATCGGGGGAGGCCAAGAGACCCAGTACTTC.

V usage is TRBV7-9 and J usage is TRBJ1-1; D perhaps matches TRBD1 (6 bases). Germline V CDR1 and CDR2: SEHNR, FQNEAQ (reference sequence). The V end lost 2 bases, the J end lost 6 bases, and 22 bases lay between the germline ends. This CDR3 comprises 17 residues. The CDR3 loop is CASSLRLGTTNYPEAFF. Here the CDR3 DNA reads TGTGCCAGCAGCTTACGGTTGGGGACAACTAATTACCCTGAAGCTTTCTTT.